This is a list of T cell receptor beta chains from one sample in a study of cytomegalovirus exposure and HLA in healthy donors. Generated by immunoSEQ multiplex PCR, the TCRdb table keeps only in-frame clones and is missing some. This table holds some 170,000 clones, about 72% found once. Sequenced sample: PBMCs. The receptors stem from a human donor in good health. Both conserved end residues are part of each CDR3. The order of the fields is CDR3 length, J gene, V gene, clone size, D gene, CDR3 protein, CDR3 DNA. The D gene is left open where the match is weak. Not all rows give a size; the values are once, few, many and, for expanded clones, a class.

>13|TRBJ2-1|TRBV7-7|NA|NA
CASSLTDYNEQFF
TGTGCTAGCAGCTTAACAGACTACAATGAGCAGTTCTTC
>18|TRBJ2-1|TRBV25-1|NA|TRBD2
CASSETSPLRGGLDEQFF
TGTGCCAGCAGTGAGACCTCCCCTTTGCGGGGGGGCTTGGATGAGCAGTTCTTC
>16|TRBJ1-3|TRBV4-1|NA|NA
CASSDSGGLSGNTIYF
TGCGCCAGCAGCGACAGTGGGGGCCTCTCTGGAAACACCATATATTTT
>15|TRBJ2-5|TRBV6-1|NA|TRBD1
CASSITRGSQETQYF
TGTGCCAGCAGTATAACCAGGGGGTCCCAAGAGACCCAGTACTTC
>15|TRBJ1-2|TRBV6-5|NA|TRBD1
CASSYSGQGGYGYTF
TGTGCCAGCAGTTACTCGGGACAGGGGGGCTATGGCTACACCTTC
>14|TRBJ1-2|TRBV5-1|once|NA
CASSTEASARGYTF
TGCGCCAGCAGCACGGAGGCCAGCGCGAGGGGCTACACCTTC
>15|TRBJ2-3|TRBV19|few|TRBD1
CASSNGQGAGDTQYF
TGTGCCAGTAGTAATGGACAGGGGGCGGGAGATACGCAGTATTTT
>16|TRBJ2-2|TRBV2|NA|TRBD2
CASTSRPGGSTGELFF
TGTGCCAGCACGAGCCGACCCGGGGGGTCCACCGGGGAGCTGTTTTTT
>15|TRBJ2-5|TRBV5-6|NA|TRBD2
CASSLGGAGQETQYF
TGTGCCAGCAGCCTCGGGGGGGCCGGGCAGGAGACCCAGTACTTC
>14|TRBJ2-7|TRBV7-8|once|NA
CASIMLGAGDEQYF
TGTGCCAGCATCATGTTGGGGGCCGGGGACGAGCAGTACTTC
>18|TRBJ1-1|TRBV28|NA|NA
CASSFNFIQGEMNTEAFF
TGTGCCAGCAGTTTTAACTTTATACAGGGTGAAATGAACACTGAAGCTTTCTTT
>14|TRBJ1-2|TRBV27|NA|NA
CASSFGNRVNGYTF
TGTGCCAGCAGTTTTGGAAACAGGGTCAATGGCTACACCTTC
>14|TRBJ1-6|TRBV19|NA|TRBD1
CASSAGTGASPLHF
TGTGCCAGTAGTGCCGGGACAGGGGCTTCACCCCTCCACTTT
>13|TRBJ1-1|TRBV19|NA|NA
CASSIVEGTEAFF
TGTGCCAGTAGTATAGTTGAGGGCACTGAAGCTTTCTTT
>18|TRBJ2-3|TRBV5-1|NA|TRBD1
CASSLGQGATLGTDTQYF
TGCGCCAGCAGCTTGGGGCAGGGGGCTACCCTTGGCACAGATACGCAGTATTTT
>12|TRBJ1-4|TRBV29-1|NA|NA
CSVLGRNEKLFF
TGCAGCGTACTGGGGCGAAATGAAAAACTGTTTTTT
>13|TRBJ1-1|TRBV11-3|NA|TRBD1
CASSTTGATEAFF
TGTGCCAGCAGCACTACAGGGGCCACTGAAGCTTTCTTT
>16|TRBJ1-5|TRBV23-1|few|NA
CASSQSSRDSNQPQHF
TGCGCCAGCAGTCAATCCTCCAGGGATAGCAATCAGCCCCAGCATTTT
>13|TRBJ2-7|TRBV6-5|NA|NA
CASTLRQAGEQYF
TGTGCCAGCACCCTACGGCAGGCGGGCGAGCAGTACTTC
>17|TRBJ2-6|TRBV18|NA|NA
CASSPVTAYSGANVLTF
TGTGCCAGCTCACCAGTGACAGCATACTCTGGGGCCAACGTCCTGACTTTC
>15|TRBJ1-5|TRBV9|few|NA
CASSVEGRDGQPQHF
TGTGCCAGCAGCGTAGAAGGGAGGGACGGTCAGCCCCAGCATTTT
>15|TRBJ2-7|TRBV21-1|NA|NA
CASSKGTSQNYEQYF
TGTGCCAGCAGCAAAGGGACTAGCCAGAACTACGAGCAGTACTTC
>17|TRBJ2-7|TRBV6-4|NA|TRBD1
CASSVPSDRVSSYEQYF
TGTGCCAGCAGTGTCCCCTCTGACAGGGTGAGCTCCTACGAGCAGTACTTC
>11|TRBJ2-7|TRBV9|few|TRBD2
CASGEGREQYF
TGTGCCTCGGGGGAGGGCCGTGAGCAGTACTTC
>17|TRBJ2-1|TRBV4-1|NA|TRBD2
CASSQDIGSSGRNEQFF
TGCGCCAGCAGCCAAGATATCGGGTCTAGCGGACGAAATGAGCAGTTCTTC
>14|TRBJ2-2|TRBV30|few|NA
CAWRARQDTGELFF
TGTGCCTGGAGAGCCAGACAGGACACCGGGGAGCTGTTTTTT
>14|TRBJ1-1|TRBV19|NA|NA
CASDFGVGNTEAFF
TGTGCCAGTGACTTCGGGGTAGGGAACACTGAAGCTTTCTTT
>17|TRBJ2-1|TRBV5-1|few|TRBD2
CASSPYRGETIYNEQFF
TGCGCCAGCAGCCCCTATCGGGGGGAAACGATCTACAATGAGCAGTTCTTC
>16|TRBJ2-2|TRBV5-1|NA|NA
CASSPMERINTGELFF
TGCGCCAGCAGCCCGATGGAGCGGATTAACACCGGGGAGCTGTTTTTT
>16|TRBJ2-5|TRBV5-5|few|TRBD1
CASRLRIGTGPWAQYF
TGTGCCAGCAGGCTGAGGATAGGGACAGGGCCATGGGCCCAGTACTTC
>12|TRBJ2-7|TRBV6-5|NA|NA
CASSLTGNEQYF
TGTGCCAGCAGCCTAACAGGGAACGAGCAGTACTTC
>15|TRBJ2-1|TRBV7-8|NA|TRBD2
CASSPGASGGNEQFF
TGTGCCAGCAGCCCAGGGGCTAGCGGGGGTAATGAGCAGTTCTTC
>14|TRBJ2-2|TRBV7-6|NA|NA
CASSLALVTGELFF
TGTGCCAGCAGCTTAGCCCTCGTCACCGGGGAGCTGTTTTTT
>15|TRBJ2-1|TRBV5-1|NA|TRBD2
CASSTPGLERNEQFF
TGCGCCAGCAGCACGCCGGGACTAGAACGGAATGAGCAGTTCTTC
>14|TRBJ1-2|TRBV11-2|NA|NA
CASSFSNFANGYTF
TGTGCCAGCAGCTTTTCCAATTTTGCGAATGGCTACACCTTC
>15|TRBJ1-2|TRBV10-3|NA|NA
CAISESSGQVIGYTF
TGTGCCATCAGTGAGTCGAGTGGGCAGGTTATTGGCTACACCTTC
>11|TRBJ1-1|TRBV7-2|NA|TRBD1
CADRAYTEAFF
TGTGCCGACAGGGCATACACTGAAGCTTTCTTT
>15|TRBJ1-4|TRBV7-9|NA|TRBD1
CASRPEYRGNEKLFF
TGTGCCAGCAGACCCGAGTACAGGGGTAATGAAAAACTGTTTTTT
>14|TRBJ2-1|TRBV7-2|NA|TRBD1
CASSTLTGGDEQFF
TGTGCCAGCAGCACGTTGACAGGGGGCGATGAGCAGTTCTTC
>15|TRBJ1-5|TRBV15|NA|TRBD1
CATSPIDRGLQPQHF
TGTGCCACCAGCCCCATAGACAGGGGGCTTCAGCCCCAGCATTTT
>13|TRBJ2-2|TRBV7-9|few|NA
CASSHREAGELFF
TGTGCCAGCAGCCACAGGGAAGCCGGGGAGCTGTTTTTT
>15|TRBJ1-3|TRBV15|few|NA
CATSKQKISGNTIYF
TGTGCCACCAGCAAACAAAAGATCTCTGGAAACACCATATATTTT
>15|TRBJ1-3|TRBV5-1|NA|TRBD1
CASRTGESSGNTIYF
TGCGCCAGCAGAACAGGGGAGAGCTCTGGAAACACCATATATTTT
>16|TRBJ2-5|TRBV7-7|NA|TRBD2
CASSSLAGGLQETQYF
TGTGCTAGCAGCTCTCTAGCGGGGGGACTACAAGAGACCCAGTACTTC
>13|TRBJ1-2|TRBV11-2|NA|NA
CASSSEGNYGYTF
TGTGCCAGCAGCTCGGAGGGTAACTATGGCTACACCTTC
>15|TRBJ1-2|TRBV30|once|TRBD1
CAWSVLGRGNGGYTF
TGTGCCTGGAGTGTACTGGGCAGGGGGAATGGTGGCTACACCTTC
>13|TRBJ2-5|TRBV5-8|NA|NA
CASSLLQGETQYF
TGTGCCAGCAGCTTGTTACAGGGAGAGACCCAGTACTTC
>14|TRBJ2-5|TRBV5-8|NA|TRBD1
CASSWQGARETQYF
TGTGCCAGCAGCTGGCAGGGGGCCAGGGAGACCCAGTACTTC
>16|TRBJ2-1|TRBV5-1|NA|TRBD1
CASSTRTGSSYNEQFF
TGCGCCAGCAGCACTCGGACAGGGAGCTCCTACAATGAGCAGTTCTTC
>14|TRBJ2-5|TRBV4-3|NA|NA
CASSQGVYQETQYF
TGCGCCAGCAGCCAAGGAGTATACCAAGAGACCCAGTACTTC
>13|TRBJ1-1|TRBV6-4|NA|NA
CASSKTLNTEAFF
TGTGCCAGCAGTAAAACACTGAACACTGAAGCTTTCTTT
>15|TRBJ1-1|TRBV12-5|NA|TRBD1
CASGYGQGTNTEAFF
TGTGCTAGTGGTTACGGACAGGGAACGAACACTGAAGCTTTCTTT
>15|TRBJ1-5|TRBV27|NA|NA
CASSLQAGYNQPQHF
TGTGCCAGCAGTTTACAGGCAGGATACAATCAGCCCCAGCATTTT
>15|TRBJ1-1|TRBV6-5|NA|NA
CASSYSRGGVTEAFF
TGTGCCAGCAGTTACTCCCGAGGGGGGGTGACTGAAGCTTTCTTT
>15|TRBJ1-2|TRBV15|NA|NA
CATSGPLPGFYGYTF
TGTGCCACCAGCGGACCCCTTCCGGGGTTCTATGGCTACACCTTC
>20|TRBJ1-1|TRBV5-1|NA|TRBD1
CASSAWGALRQGRLNTEAFF
TGCGCCAGCAGCGCTTGGGGGGCCTTAAGACAGGGCCGATTAAACACTGAAGCTTTCTTT
>14|TRBJ2-7|TRBV7-9|few|TRBD1
CASSPRTGSHEQYF
TGTGCCAGCAGCCCTCGGACAGGGAGCCACGAGCAGTACTTC